Listed here are 8 T cell receptor beta chains from one sample, sequenced in a study of T-cell memory formation after mild COVID-19. A single record per CDR3 protein comes from TCRdb applying MiXCR to the 5' RACE reads. This table has roughly 480,000 distinct CDR3 sequences, nearly 25% appearing once. The specimen sequenced was PBMCs or a T cell subset sorted from them (not recorded which). Source of these receptors: an adult woman who had mild COVID-19 (a few samples of this study predate the infection). Cell type and time point are not known.

The V call is TRBV7-3, the J call TRBJ2-7; 7 bases agree with TRBD2. The V gene's germline CDR1 is SGHTA and CDR2 FQGTGA. Trimming cost V 6 bases and J 0 bases; bases outside gene matches: 8. This CDR3 region has 15 residues. CDR3 DNA sequence: TGTGCCAGCAGTCGGAGCGGGGAGAGCTCCTACGAGCAGTACTTC. Translated: CASSRSGESSYEQYF.

This clonotype has a count of ten or more. V gene TRBV5-1 combines with J gene TRBJ2-6, with D possibly being TRBD1 (5 bases). Germline CDR1 is SGHRS and CDR2 is YFSETQ. This CDR3 comprises 16 residues. Trimming removed 0 bases at V and 0 bases at J, with 7 bases between. CDR3 bases: TGCGCCAGCAGCTTGGAGGGGTACTCTGGGGCCAACGTCCTGACTTTC. Translation: CASSLEGYSGANVLTF.

This clonotype has just a few counts. The chain couples TRBV6-5 to TRBJ2-7; D is undetermined. This CDR3 is built from 13 residues. The germline V and J ends were trimmed by 2 bases and 3 bases, with 8 bases remaining between them. Germline V CDR1 and CDR2: MNHEY, SVGAGI. CDR3 in DNA: TGTGCCAGCAGTTACGGCACAAACTACGAGCAGTACTTC. It encodes CASSYGTNYEQYF.

This chain links TRBV12-3 or TRBV12-4 with TRBJ1-6, with D unclear. CDR3 length: 13 residues. Trimming pared 5 bases from V and 7 bases from J, leaving 9 bases between. CDR3 DNA sequence: TGTGCCAGCAGTCTGGCCGAGAATTCACCCCTCCACTTT. Protein: CASSLAENSPLHF.

Only a few counts were recorded for this clonotype. This CDR3 is CASSSSRVAGSTDTQYF. The CDR3 DNA reads TGTGCCAGCAGCTCCTCTCGAGTAGCGGGTAGCACAGATACGCAGTATTTT. J is TRBJ2-3 and V is TRBV7-9, with 7 bases identical to TRBD2. Germline lookup yields CDR1 SEHNR and CDR2 FQNEAQ (reference sequence). This CDR3 is 17 amino acids long. Trimming took 4 bases from V and 0 from J; bases not matched to a gene: 10.

V and J are TRBV2 and TRBJ2-2; a weak D match, TRBD1 (6 bases). This CDR3 has 12 amino acids. V was clipped by 7 bases and J by 5 bases, with 8 bases between them. Germline V gene data show CDR1 as SNHLY and CDR2 as FYNNEI. The CDR3 DNA reads as TGTGCCAGCAAAGGACAGACCGGGGAGCTGTTTTTT. It codes for CASKGQTGELFF.

Points on this clonotype: The CDR3 carries no conserved terminal phenylalanine or tryptophan, so it likely arises from a read error. No DNA is shown, since the ends of the CDR3 on it are uncertain; the CDR3 is the one TCRdb lists. This sequence joins TRBV4-1 and TRBJ2-3; the table's D call of TRBD2 was not tested on the DNA. Germline CDR1 is MGHRA and CDR2 is YSYEKL. Inclusive of both ends, the CDR3 amounts to 16 amino acids. CDR3 loop: CASSRQTSGSTDTQCS.

The V call is TRBV4-2, the J call TRBJ2-7, with D perhaps matching TRBD1 or TRBD2 (5 bases each). Germline assignment: CDR1 LGHNA and CDR2 YNFKEQ. The ends were cut back, 4 bases at V and 3 bases at J, with 16 bases in the middle. This CDR3 has 15 residues. The chain's CDR3 is CASSLEGTGRYEQYF. In DNA, the CDR3 is TGTGCCAGCAGCCTCGAGGGGACGGGCCGCTACGAGCAGTACTTC.